The rows below give T cell receptor beta chains drawn from one sample of a study of blood T cells in healthy people across ages. TCRdb analysed the 5' RACE reads with MiXCR anew, one entry per CDR3 protein. The sample shows about 580,000 distinct CDR3 sequences, more than 45% of them seen only once. The sequenced sample was blood. The receptor set was obtained from a man at least 80 years old in good health. Each CDR3 is given with its conserved first and last residue. D genes are given only for firm matches. The size entry is marked missing in some rows and otherwise reads once, few, many or a size class.

V	size	J	D	CDR3	DNA
TRBV20-1	-	TRBJ2-1	-	CSARGAYNEQFF	TGCAGTGCTAGAGGCGCCTACAATGAGCAGTTCTTC
TRBV24-1	-	TRBJ2-6	-	CATSELTAGSGANVLTF	TGTGCCACCAGTGAACTGACCGCGGGCTCTGGGGCCAACGTCCTGACTTTC
TRBV6-5	few	TRBJ1-5	-	CASQVTSNQPQHF	TGTGCCAGCCAGGTAACCAGCAATCAGCCCCAGCATTTT
TRBV28	-	TRBJ2-7	TRBD1	CVSSVRDSIYEQYF	TGTGTCAGCAGTGTACGGGACAGTATCTACGAGCAGTACTTC
TRBV21-1	-	TRBJ1-1	-	CASSKGGAVAFF	TGTGCCAGCAGCAAAGGGGGCGCTGTGGCTTTCTTT
TRBV20-1	once	TRBJ2-4	TRBD1	CSAPKTGAAKNIQYF	TGCAGTGCTCCCAAGACAGGGGCGGCCAAAAACATTCAGTACTTC
TRBV14	-	TRBJ2-3	TRBD1	CASSHSTGTGLSTDTQYF	TGTGCCAGCAGCCACTCGACCGGGACAGGGTTAAGCACAGATACGCAGTATTTT
TRBV6-2/TRBV6-3	-	TRBJ2-7	-	CASNIWAGSYEQYF	TGTGCCAGCAACATATGGGCCGGGAGCTACGAGCAGTACTTC
TRBV7-3	-	TRBJ2-4	-	CASSSLTIAKNIQYF	TGTGCCAGCAGCTCCTTAACTATAGCCAAAAACATTCAGTACTTC
TRBV3-1	-	TRBJ1-4	-	CASSPGGGEKLFF	TGTGCCAGCAGCCCCGGGGGCGGTGAAAAACTGTTTTTT
TRBV4-2	-	TRBJ2-5	-	CASSPQRANKAYQETQYF	TGTGCCAGCAGCCCGCAGCGAGCGAATAAAGCGTACCAAGAGACCCAGTACTTC
TRBV20-1	few	TRBJ2-1	TRBD2	CSARTSGSSNEQFF	TGCAGTGCCAGAACTAGCGGGAGCTCGAATGAGCAGTTCTTC
TRBV7-9	many	TRBJ2-1	-	CASSLTALGRWGTYNEQFF	TGTGCCAGCAGCTTAACGGCCCTTGGGCGGTGGGGGACCTACAATGAGCAGTTCTTC
TRBV7-9	-	TRBJ2-2	TRBD1	CASSLVRTGRGGELFF	TGTGCCAGCAGCTTAGTACGGACAGGGCGCGGCGGGGAGCTGTTTTTT
TRBV29-1	-	TRBJ2-1	-	CSVMVNSYNEQFF	TGCAGCGTTATGGTCAACTCCTACAATGAGCAGTTCTTC
TRBV20-1	-	TRBJ2-1	-	CSARDGVLRLDEQFF	TGCAGTGCTAGAGATGGGGTCCTTAGGTTGGATGAGCAGTTCTTC
TRBV28	few	TRBJ2-7	-	CASRFRGYEQYF	TGTGCCAGCAGATTCCGAGGATACGAGCAGTACTTC
TRBV7-6	-	TRBJ2-7	-	CASSLGWGHSSYEQYF	TGTGCCAGCAGCTTAGGATGGGGACACAGCTCCTACGAGCAGTACTTC
TRBV7-9	few	TRBJ2-1	TRBD2	CASSSDSGGDDEQFF	TGTGCCAGCAGCTCCGATTCGGGAGGGGATGATGAGCAGTTCTTC
TRBV6-5	many	TRBJ2-7	TRBD2	CASSYSGRRSSGRTYEQYF	TGTGCCAGCAGTTACTCGGGACGCAGGTCCAGCGGGAGAACCTACGAGCAGTACTTC
TRBV4-3	few	TRBJ2-3	TRBD1	CASSQEDRVGDTQYF	TGCGCCAGCAGCCAAGAAGACAGGGTCGGGGATACGCAGTATTTT
TRBV4-1	-	TRBJ2-6	TRBD1	CASSRSRTGTSGANVLTF	TGCGCCAGCAGCCGTTCCAGGACAGGCACATCTGGGGCCAACGTCCTGACTTTC
TRBV29-1	many	TRBJ2-1	-	CSVERGAGNEQFF	TGCAGCGTTGAACGGGGGGCAGGGAATGAGCAGTTCTTC
TRBV18	once	TRBJ2-1	TRBD1	CANSLTTGAYNEQFF	TGTGCCAACTCACTAACGACAGGGGCTTACAATGAGCAGTTCTTC
TRBV9	-	TRBJ2-7	TRBD2	CASSTTTSGAYEQYF	TGTGCCAGCAGCACCACGACTAGCGGGGCCTACGAGCAGTACTTC
TRBV6-6	many	TRBJ2-1	TRBD1	CASSSGTVVYNEQFF	TGTGCCAGCAGTAGTGGGACAGTGGTCTACAATGAGCAGTTCTTC
TRBV7-2	-	TRBJ2-7	-	CASSLILARPYEQYF	TGTGCCAGCAGCTTAATCCTAGCGAGACCCTACGAGCAGTACTTC
TRBV4-1	-	TRBJ1-2	TRBD1	CASSQGGPGQENYGYTF	TGCGCCAGCAGCCAGGGGGGACCGGGACAGGAGAACTATGGCTACACCTTC
TRBV10-3	few	TRBJ2-1	-	CAISMTGQSYNEQFF	TGTGCCATCAGTATGACAGGCCAGTCCTACAATGAGCAGTTCTTC
TRBV29-1	once	TRBJ2-1	TRBD2	CTVLAGYNEQFF	TGCACCGTTCTAGCGGGGTACAATGAGCAGTTCTTC
TRBV6-6	many	TRBJ2-7	TRBD1	CASSFPGQGRYEQYF	TGTGCCAGCAGTTTCCCTGGACAGGGACGGTACGAGCAGTACTTC
TRBV6-5	many	TRBJ2-7	-	CASSYSRGGTYEQYF	TGTGCCAGCAGTTACTCGAGGGGGGGCACCTACGAGCAGTACTTC
TRBV7-2	-	TRBJ2-7	TRBD2	CASSGRSGNYEQYF	TGTGCCAGCAGCGGCCGAAGCGGGAACTACGAGCAGTACTTC
TRBV29-1	-	TRBJ2-3	TRBD2	CSVVAGGLSDTQYF	TGCAGCGTCGTTGCGGGGGGGCTATCGGATACGCAGTATTTT
TRBV9	-	TRBJ2-6	-	CASSVVSSGANVLTF	TGTGCCAGCAGCGTAGTAAGCTCTGGGGCCAACGTCCTGACTTTC
TRBV21-1	few	TRBJ2-7	-	CASDMPGPPERSEQYF	TGTGCCAGCGATATGCCGGGACCCCCTGAAAGGAGCGAGCAGTACTTC
TRBV2	-	TRBJ2-1	TRBD1	CASSQGQRLIGSYNEQFF	TGTGCCAGCAGTCAGGGACAGAGGCTTATTGGCTCCTACAATGAGCAGTTCTTC
TRBV6-1	-	TRBJ1-2	-	CASILNYGYTF	TGTGCCAGCATCCTTAACTATGGCTACACCTTC
TRBV20-1	-	TRBJ1-6	-	CSATESGVGNSPLHF	TGCAGTGCTACAGAATCAGGGGTGGGGAATTCACCCCTCCACTTT
TRBV20-1	few	TRBJ1-2	TRBD1	CSARDLTGIGGYTF	TGCAGTGCTAGAGACCTGACAGGGATCGGTGGCTACACCTTC
TRBV11-2	-	TRBJ1-1	-	CASSRVVWGTEAFF	TGTGCCAGCAGCCGTGTGGTATGGGGCACTGAAGCTTTCTTT
TRBV27	-	TRBJ2-7	-	CASRATEGVEQYF	TGTGCCAGCAGAGCAACCGAGGGGGTCGAGCAGTACTTC
TRBV7-2	once	TRBJ2-5	-	CASSPLGGMETQYF	TGTGCCAGCAGCCCCCTCGGAGGGATGGAGACCCAGTACTTC
TRBV19	-	TRBJ1-2	-	CASSILAGGYGYTF	TGTGCCAGTAGTATTCTGGCAGGTGGCTATGGCTACACCTTC
TRBV4-3	-	TRBJ2-5	TRBD2	CASSRGLAEQETQYF	TGCGCCAGCAGCCGGGGACTAGCGGAACAAGAGACCCAGTACTTC
TRBV5-1	many	TRBJ2-1	TRBD1	CASSLAGGTGGDEQFF	TGCGCCAGCAGCTTGGCTGGCGGGACAGGGGGCGATGAGCAGTTCTTC
TRBV18	-	TRBJ2-1	-	CASSITRNNEQFF	TGTGCCAGCTCAATCACGCGTAACAATGAGCAGTTCTTC
TRBV28	few	TRBJ2-7	-	CASRISSGRDEQYF	TGTGCCAGCAGGATATCGTCAGGAAGGGACGAGCAGTACTTC
TRBV7-9	few	TRBJ2-7	-	CASSVAQGGYEQYF	TGTGCCAGCAGCGTCGCGCAGGGGGGATACGAGCAGTACTTC
TRBV20-1	few	TRBJ2-3	-	CSARHRDTQYF	TGCAGTGCCCGTCACCGAGATACGCAGTATTTT
TRBV29-1	-	TRBJ2-5	-	CSVEELGETQYF	TGCAGCGTTGAAGAGTTAGGAGAGACCCAGTACTTC
TRBV20-1	-	TRBJ1-5	-	CSARAGSQGGPQHF	TGCAGTGCTAGAGCGGGGAGCCAGGGAGGGCCCCAGCATTTT
TRBV3-1	-	TRBJ1-2	-	CASSSRQYYGYTF	TGTGCCAGCAGCTCCCGACAGTACTATGGCTACACCTTC
TRBV7-6	-	TRBJ2-7	TRBD1	CASSEGGGLSSYEQYF	TGTGCCAGCAGCGAAGGGGGCGGGTTAAGCTCCTACGAGCAGTACTTC
TRBV7-2	-	TRBJ2-3	-	CASSPGWEADTQYF	TGTGCCAGCAGCCCAGGATGGGAAGCAGATACGCAGTATTTT